The entry that follows covers one T cell receptor (beta chain) sequence. The sample comes from a study of identical twins. TCRdb reprocessed the 5' RACE reads with MiXCR, giving one entry per CDR3 protein. In the table there are approximately 530,000 distinct CDR3 sequences, about 20% of which are singletons. Trimming stripped 1 base from V and 8 bases from J, with 8 bases between. CDR1 is MGHRA and CDR2 is YSYEKL in the germline V gene. The CDR3 is 13 amino acids. Separately, the same data were catalogued under a study of yellow fever vaccine responses in identical twins.

The source material was CD4+ T cells sorted from blood. This TCR derives from a woman under 30 in good health. The gene calls are TRBV4-1 and TRBJ1-4; D gene uncertain. The CDR3 sequence: CASSQVMGEKLFF. DNA of the CDR3: TGCGCCAGCAGCCAAGTCATGGGGGAAAAACTGTTTTTT.